A selection of T cell receptor beta chains follows, all from one sample in a study of blood T cell repertoires in COVID-19. Here immunoSEQ multiplex PCR was the method, and the copy in TCRdb shows in-frame clones only, minus some. The sample lists about 200,000 clones, around 92% seen once, with roughly 8.8% in the top ten. Sequencing was carried out using PBMCs or T cells enriched from blood (not recorded which). The receptors shown here come from a woman under 30 who had recovered from COVID-19. The CDR3 runs from the conserved cysteine through the conserved F or W. A D gene is named only where the DNA matches it firmly. Rows give clone size only sometimes, using once, few, many, or a class for an expanded clone.

j_gene: TRBJ2-3; d_gene: NA; v_gene: TRBV2; abundance: NA; CDR3nt: TGTGCCAGCAGTGGGCCGCCGGATACGCAGTATTTT; CDR3aa: CASSGPPDTQYF
j_gene: TRBJ2-7; d_gene: NA; v_gene: TRBV6-5; abundance: NA; CDR3nt: TGTGCCAGCAGTTACTCGGGAGCACACTCCTACGAGCAGTACTTC; CDR3aa: CASSYSGAHSYEQYF
j_gene: TRBJ1-6; d_gene: NA; v_gene: TRBV6-5; abundance: NA; CDR3nt: TGTGCCAGCACGGGACACAATTCACCCCTCCACTTT; CDR3aa: CASTGHNSPLHF
j_gene: TRBJ2-5; d_gene: TRBD2; v_gene: TRBV12-5; abundance: once; CDR3nt: TGTGCTAGTGGTTTGGTACTAGCGGGGTGGCAAGAGACCCAGTACTTC; CDR3aa: CASGLVLAGWQETQYF
j_gene: TRBJ2-7; d_gene: TRBD2; v_gene: TRBV18; abundance: NA; CDR3nt: TGTGCCAGCTCACCAATAGCGGGGGGCTACGAGCAGTACTTC; CDR3aa: CASSPIAGGYEQYF
j_gene: TRBJ2-2; d_gene: NA; v_gene: TRBV27; abundance: NA; CDR3nt: TGTGCCAGCATGGTACAATTTCGGGGTAGCACCGGGGAGCTGTTTTTT; CDR3aa: CASMVQFRGSTGELFF
j_gene: TRBJ1-2; d_gene: NA; v_gene: TRBV7-8; abundance: NA; CDR3nt: TGTGCCAGCAGCCCTTCGGGAGCGAACTATGGCTACACCTTC; CDR3aa: CASSPSGANYGYTF
j_gene: TRBJ1-2; d_gene: NA; v_gene: TRBV7-9; abundance: NA; CDR3nt: TGTGCCAGCAGCCTAGGAGAGGGTAACGGCTACACCTTC; CDR3aa: CASSLGEGNGYTF
j_gene: TRBJ1-1; d_gene: NA; v_gene: TRBV7-5; abundance: NA; CDR3nt: TGTGTCAGAAGCTTCGAACCTCATCGGGAAAGCAGACTGATCATGAACACTGAAGCTTTCTTT; CDR3aa: CVRSFEPHRESRLIMNTEAFF
j_gene: TRBJ1-2; d_gene: NA; v_gene: TRBV11-2; abundance: NA; CDR3nt: TGTGCCAGCAGCCAACAGGAGAACTATGGCTACACCTTC; CDR3aa: CASSQQENYGYTF
j_gene: TRBJ1-2; d_gene: NA; v_gene: TRBV28; abundance: NA; CDR3nt: TGTGCCAGCAGCGAAGCCCTATCGTATGGCTACACCTTC; CDR3aa: CASSEALSYGYTF
j_gene: TRBJ1-1; d_gene: NA; v_gene: TRBV28; abundance: NA; CDR3nt: TGTGCCAGCAGCCGCGGGACGGCGGGGCACACTGAAGCTTTCTTT; CDR3aa: CASSRGTAGHTEAFF
j_gene: TRBJ2-3; d_gene: NA; v_gene: TRBV7-9; abundance: NA; CDR3nt: TGTGCCAGCACCCTAAACGGGGACACAGATACGCAGTATTTT; CDR3aa: CASTLNGDTDTQYF
j_gene: TRBJ1-5; d_gene: NA; v_gene: TRBV28; abundance: NA; CDR3nt: TGTGCCAGCGGTTTACAGGTACAGCCCCAGCATTTT; CDR3aa: CASGLQVQPQHF
j_gene: TRBJ1-2; d_gene: TRBD1; v_gene: TRBV29-1; abundance: NA; CDR3nt: TGCAGCGCCTGGGACAGCGCTAACTATGGCTACACCTTC; CDR3aa: CSAWDSANYGYTF
j_gene: TRBJ2-7; d_gene: TRBD1; v_gene: TRBV18; abundance: NA; CDR3nt: TGTGCCAGCTCACAGGGACAGGTCTACGAGCAGTACTTC; CDR3aa: CASSQGQVYEQYF
j_gene: TRBJ1-1; d_gene: NA; v_gene: TRBV19; abundance: NA; CDR3nt: TGTGCCAGTAGACGACAGGTTGAAGCTTTCTTT; CDR3aa: CASRRQVEAFF
j_gene: TRBJ1-1; d_gene: NA; v_gene: TRBV5-1; abundance: NA; CDR3nt: TGCGCCAGCAAGGAGGCTATGAACACTGAAGCTTTCTTT; CDR3aa: CASKEAMNTEAFF
j_gene: TRBJ2-1; d_gene: NA; v_gene: TRBV19; abundance: NA; CDR3nt: TGTGCCAGTAGTCTCTGGGGCGATGAGCAGTTCTTC; CDR3aa: CASSLWGDEQFF
j_gene: TRBJ2-7; d_gene: NA; v_gene: TRBV19; abundance: NA; CDR3nt: TGTGCCAGTAGTATCACAGGTCACAGCTCGACCTACGAGCAGTACTTC; CDR3aa: CASSITGHSSTYEQYF
j_gene: TRBJ1-6; d_gene: TRBD1; v_gene: TRBV27; abundance: NA; CDR3nt: TGTGCCAGCAGCGCGGGACAGGAATCTTCACCCCTCCACTTT; CDR3aa: CASSAGQESSPLHF
j_gene: TRBJ1-1; d_gene: NA; v_gene: TRBV29-1; abundance: NA; CDR3nt: TGCAGCGTTGAACTTACCGGGAGGAACACTGAAGCTTTCTTT; CDR3aa: CSVELTGRNTEAFF
j_gene: TRBJ1-2; d_gene: TRBD1; v_gene: TRBV28; abundance: NA; CDR3nt: TGTGCCAGCAGTCGGGACAGTAGCTATGGCTACACCTTC; CDR3aa: CASSRDSSYGYTF
j_gene: TRBJ1-1; d_gene: NA; v_gene: TRBV24-1; abundance: NA; CDR3nt: TGTGCCACCAGGGGGGCCCTAGGAAACACTGAAGCTTTCTTT; CDR3aa: CATRGALGNTEAFF
j_gene: TRBJ1-4; d_gene: NA; v_gene: TRBV13; abundance: NA; CDR3nt: TGTGCCAGCAGCTTATCGCTAGGGGGAACTAATGAAAAACTGTTTTTT; CDR3aa: CASSLSLGGTNEKLFF
j_gene: TRBJ2-1; d_gene: NA; v_gene: TRBV5-6; abundance: NA; CDR3nt: TGTGCCAGCAGCCCAAGGGAGCGGTCTGAGCAGTTCTTC; CDR3aa: CASSPRERSEQFF
j_gene: TRBJ2-5; d_gene: NA; v_gene: TRBV19; abundance: NA; CDR3nt: TGTGCCAGTAGTATAGGAGGACAGCCCCAAGAGACCCAGTACTTC; CDR3aa: CASSIGGQPQETQYF
j_gene: TRBJ2-5; d_gene: NA; v_gene: TRBV18; abundance: NA; CDR3nt: TGTGCCAGCTCACCACAGAAGAGCTACGAGACCCAGTACTTC; CDR3aa: CASSPQKSYETQYF
j_gene: TRBJ1-2; d_gene: NA; v_gene: TRBV5-3; abundance: NA; CDR3nt: TGTGCCAGAAGCTTGAAGTACGGCTATGGCTACACCTTC; CDR3aa: CARSLKYGYGYTF
j_gene: TRBJ1-3; d_gene: NA; v_gene: TRBV12-3/TRBV12-4; abundance: NA; CDR3nt: TGTGCCAGCAGTTTTGCCGAGGGAAACACCATATATTTT; CDR3aa: CASSFAEGNTIYF
j_gene: TRBJ2-3; d_gene: TRBD1; v_gene: TRBV12-5; abundance: NA; CDR3nt: TGTGCTAGTGGTTCGGGGACAGGGGGTTTTACAGATACGCAGTATTTT; CDR3aa: CASGSGTGGFTDTQYF
j_gene: TRBJ1-1; d_gene: NA; v_gene: TRBV7-9; abundance: NA; CDR3nt: TGTGCCAGCACCCCAGACAGCCCCCGTGAAGCTTTCTTT; CDR3aa: CASTPDSPREAFF
j_gene: TRBJ2-3; d_gene: NA; v_gene: TRBV28; abundance: NA; CDR3nt: TGTGCCAGCAGTTTATGGAGCGGGACAGATACGCAGTATTTT; CDR3aa: CASSLWSGTDTQYF
j_gene: TRBJ2-1; d_gene: NA; v_gene: TRBV3-1/TRBV3-2; abundance: NA; CDR3nt: TGTGCCAGCAGCCAAGATCTAAATGGCAATGAGCAGTTCTTC; CDR3aa: CASSQDLNGNEQFF
j_gene: TRBJ1-1; d_gene: NA; v_gene: TRBV5-4; abundance: NA; CDR3nt: TGTGCCAGCAGCTCCCAGCAGGGAGGGACTGAAGCTTTCTTT; CDR3aa: CASSSQQGGTEAFF
j_gene: TRBJ2-2; d_gene: NA; v_gene: TRBV19; abundance: NA; CDR3nt: TGTGCCAGTAGTATGAGGCTTAGCTTAGACACCGGGGAGCTGTTTTTT; CDR3aa: CASSMRLSLDTGELFF
j_gene: TRBJ1-6; d_gene: NA; v_gene: TRBV28; abundance: NA; CDR3nt: TGTGCCAGCAGGGCCGGGGTTGGTTCACCCCTCCACTTT; CDR3aa: CASRAGVGSPLHF
j_gene: TRBJ1-1; d_gene: NA; v_gene: TRBV12-3/TRBV12-4; abundance: NA; CDR3nt: TGTGCCAGCAGTCGCCAACTTGGCACTGAAGCTTTCTTT; CDR3aa: CASSRQLGTEAFF
j_gene: TRBJ1-2; d_gene: TRBD1; v_gene: TRBV27; abundance: NA; CDR3nt: TGTGCCAGCAGCTCGAGTTTTGCCCGGGACAGGGGGCGAGTTGGCTACACCTTC; CDR3aa: CASSSSFARDRGRVGYTF
j_gene: TRBJ1-5; d_gene: TRBD1; v_gene: TRBV28; abundance: NA; CDR3nt: TGTGCCAGCATCAGGGACAGGGCCCCGCTTAGCAATCAGCCCCAGCATTTT; CDR3aa: CASIRDRAPLSNQPQHF
j_gene: TRBJ1-2; d_gene: TRBD1; v_gene: TRBV4-2; abundance: NA; CDR3nt: TGTGCCAGCAGCCAAGATGAGGCCGGACAGGCTTTACACACCTTC; CDR3aa: CASSQDEAGQALHTF
j_gene: TRBJ2-4; d_gene: TRBD2; v_gene: TRBV24-1; abundance: NA; CDR3nt: TGTGCCACCAGTAGCGGGGGGAAGGCCAAAAACATTCAGTACTTC; CDR3aa: CATSSGGKAKNIQYF
j_gene: TRBJ2-3; d_gene: NA; v_gene: TRBV10-2; abundance: NA; CDR3nt: TGCGCCAGCGCGATATTAGTCGGTGGAGATACGCAGTATTTT; CDR3aa: CASAILVGGDTQYF
j_gene: TRBJ2-2; d_gene: TRBD1; v_gene: TRBV3-1/TRBV3-2; abundance: NA; CDR3nt: TGTGCCAGCAGCCGAGGGGGCCTTACCGGGGAGCTGTTTTTT; CDR3aa: CASSRGGLTGELFF
j_gene: TRBJ2-2; d_gene: NA; v_gene: TRBV3-1/TRBV3-2; abundance: few; CDR3nt: TGTGCCAGCAGCCTAGCCACCGGGGAGCTGTTTTTT; CDR3aa: CASSLATGELFF
j_gene: TRBJ1-5; d_gene: NA; v_gene: TRBV27; abundance: few; CDR3nt: TGTGCCAGCAGTTTATACGCAGGGGTTCAGCCCCAGCATTTT; CDR3aa: CASSLYAGVQPQHF
j_gene: TRBJ2-7; d_gene: TRBD1; v_gene: TRBV27; abundance: NA; CDR3nt: TGTGCCAGCAGTTTGTTCAGGGGGCCCTACGAGCAGTACTTC; CDR3aa: CASSLFRGPYEQYF
j_gene: TRBJ1-5; d_gene: NA; v_gene: TRBV19; abundance: NA; CDR3nt: TGTGCCAGTAATCCTAGGGGGAGAGGGGCCAATCAGCCCCAGCATTTT; CDR3aa: CASNPRGRGANQPQHF
j_gene: TRBJ2-7; d_gene: TRBD1; v_gene: TRBV2; abundance: NA; CDR3nt: TGTGCCAGCAGTGAAGCCCCGGGACAGGGGTACGAGCAGTACTTC; CDR3aa: CASSEAPGQGYEQYF
j_gene: TRBJ1-2; d_gene: TRBD1; v_gene: TRBV28; abundance: NA; CDR3nt: TGTGCCAGCAGCCAGGGGGCTAACTATGGCTACACCTTC; CDR3aa: CASSQGANYGYTF
j_gene: TRBJ2-1; d_gene: TRBD2; v_gene: TRBV27; abundance: NA; CDR3nt: TGTGCCAGCAGCCTGACTAGCGGGGGAGTCAATGAGCAGTTCTTC; CDR3aa: CASSLTSGGVNEQFF
j_gene: TRBJ1-2; d_gene: NA; v_gene: TRBV12-3/TRBV12-4; abundance: NA; CDR3nt: TGTGCCAGCAGTTTTGACAGTTCCTATGGCTACACCTTC; CDR3aa: CASSFDSSYGYTF
j_gene: TRBJ1-6; d_gene: NA; v_gene: TRBV4-1; abundance: NA; CDR3nt: TGCGCCAGCAGCCAAGCCCAGGGAAATTCACCCCTCCACTTT; CDR3aa: CASSQAQGNSPLHF
j_gene: TRBJ2-7; d_gene: NA; v_gene: TRBV11-2; abundance: NA; CDR3nt: TGTGCCAGCAGCTTAAGACAGATCTACGAGCAGTACTTC; CDR3aa: CASSLRQIYEQYF